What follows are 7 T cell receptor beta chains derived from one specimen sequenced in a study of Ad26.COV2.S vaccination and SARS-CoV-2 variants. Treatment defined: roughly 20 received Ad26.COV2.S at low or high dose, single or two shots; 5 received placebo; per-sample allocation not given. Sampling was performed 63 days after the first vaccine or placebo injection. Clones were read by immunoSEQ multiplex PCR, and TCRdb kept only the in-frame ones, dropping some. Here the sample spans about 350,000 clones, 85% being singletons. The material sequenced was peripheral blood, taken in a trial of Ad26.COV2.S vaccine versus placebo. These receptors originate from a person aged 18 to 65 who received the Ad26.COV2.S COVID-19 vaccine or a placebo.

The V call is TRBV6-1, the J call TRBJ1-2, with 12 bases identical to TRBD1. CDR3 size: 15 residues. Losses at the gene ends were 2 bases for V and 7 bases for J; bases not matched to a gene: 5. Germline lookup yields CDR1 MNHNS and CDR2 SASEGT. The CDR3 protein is CASSEMGQGALGYTF. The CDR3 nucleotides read TGTGCCAGCAGTGAAATGGGACAGGGGGCGCTTGGCTACACCTTC.

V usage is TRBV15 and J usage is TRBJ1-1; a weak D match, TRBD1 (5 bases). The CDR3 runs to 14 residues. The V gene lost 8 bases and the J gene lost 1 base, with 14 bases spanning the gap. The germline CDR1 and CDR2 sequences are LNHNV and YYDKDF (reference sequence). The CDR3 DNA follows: TGTGCCACCCTCCCCGGGGGAAGGAACACTGAAGCTTTCTTT. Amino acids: CATLPGGRNTEAFF.

The chain's CDR3 is CAILGGLAGKNTGELFF. The DNA for the CDR3 is TGTGCCATCCTAGGCGGGCTAGCGGGGAAGAACACCGGGGAGCTGTTTTTT. This sequence joins TRBV7-9 and TRBJ2-2; 9 bases match TRBD2. The germline V gene encodes CDR1 SEHNR and CDR2 FQNEAQ (reference sequence). This CDR3 contains 17 residues. V gave up 10 bases and J gave up 1 base; unmatched junction bases: 13. Complete variable domain (other parts from reference TRBV7-9 and TRBJ2-2): DTGVSQNPRHKITKRGQNVTFRCDPISEHNRLYWYRQTLGQGPEFLTYFQNEAQLEKSRLLSDRFSAERPKGSFSTLEIQRTEQGDSAMYLCAILGGLAGKNTGELFFGEGSRLTVL.

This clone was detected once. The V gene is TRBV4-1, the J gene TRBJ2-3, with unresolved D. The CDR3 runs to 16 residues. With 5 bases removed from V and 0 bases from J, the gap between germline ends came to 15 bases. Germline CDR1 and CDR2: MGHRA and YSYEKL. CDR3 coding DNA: TGCGCCAGCAGCGACCCCGGCCTAGTTAGCACAGATACGCAGTATTTT. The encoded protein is CASSDPGLVSTDTQYF.

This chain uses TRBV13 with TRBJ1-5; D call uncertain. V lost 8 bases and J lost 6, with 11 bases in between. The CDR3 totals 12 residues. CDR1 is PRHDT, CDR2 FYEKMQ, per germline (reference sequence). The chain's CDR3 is CASGEGGQPQHF. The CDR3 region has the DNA TGTGCCAGCGGGGAGGGTGGTCAGCCCCAGCATTTT.

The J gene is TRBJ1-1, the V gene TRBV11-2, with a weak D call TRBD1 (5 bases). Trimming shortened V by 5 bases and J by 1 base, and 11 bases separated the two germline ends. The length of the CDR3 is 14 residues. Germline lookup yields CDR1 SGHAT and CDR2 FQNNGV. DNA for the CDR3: TGTGCCAGCAGCCTCAACACAGGGAACACTGAAGCTTTCTTT. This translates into CASSLNTGNTEAFF.

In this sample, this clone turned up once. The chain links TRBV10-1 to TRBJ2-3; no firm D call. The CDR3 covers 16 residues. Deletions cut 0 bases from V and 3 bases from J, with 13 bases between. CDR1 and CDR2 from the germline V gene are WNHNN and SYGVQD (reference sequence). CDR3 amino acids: CASSESETQGTDTQYF. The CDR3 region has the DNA TGCGCCAGCAGTGAGTCCGAGACACAAGGGACAGATACGCAGTATTTT.